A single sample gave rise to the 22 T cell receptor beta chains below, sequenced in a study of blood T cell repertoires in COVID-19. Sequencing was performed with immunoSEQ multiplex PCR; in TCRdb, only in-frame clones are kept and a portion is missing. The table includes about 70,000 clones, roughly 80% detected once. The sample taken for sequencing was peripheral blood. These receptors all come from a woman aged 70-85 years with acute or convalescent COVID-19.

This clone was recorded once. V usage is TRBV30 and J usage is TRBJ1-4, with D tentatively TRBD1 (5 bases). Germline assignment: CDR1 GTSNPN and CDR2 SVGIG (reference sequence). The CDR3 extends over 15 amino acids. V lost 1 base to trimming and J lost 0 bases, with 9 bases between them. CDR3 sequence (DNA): TGTGCCTGGAGTGGTCGGGGGGCAACTAATGAAAAACTGTTTTTT. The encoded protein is CAWSGRGATNEKLFF.

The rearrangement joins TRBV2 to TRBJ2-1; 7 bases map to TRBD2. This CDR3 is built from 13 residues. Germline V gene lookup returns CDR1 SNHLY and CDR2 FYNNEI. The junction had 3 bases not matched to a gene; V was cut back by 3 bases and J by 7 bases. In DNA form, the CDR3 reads TGTGCCAGCAGTGATCGAGCGGGAAATGAGCAGTTCTTC. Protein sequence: CASSDRAGNEQFF.

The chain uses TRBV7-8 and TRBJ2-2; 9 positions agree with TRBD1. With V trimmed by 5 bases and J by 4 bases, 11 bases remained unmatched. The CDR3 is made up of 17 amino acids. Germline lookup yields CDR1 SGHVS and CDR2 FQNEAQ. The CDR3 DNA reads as TGTGCCAGCAGCATCATTAGGACAGGGGTCGGCACCGGGGAGCTGTTTTTT. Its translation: CASSIIRTGVGTGELFF.

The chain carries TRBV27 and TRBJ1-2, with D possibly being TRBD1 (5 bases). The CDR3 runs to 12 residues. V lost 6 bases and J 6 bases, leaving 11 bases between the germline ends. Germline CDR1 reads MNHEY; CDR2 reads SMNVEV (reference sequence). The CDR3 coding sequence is TGTGCCAGCAGGGGGCCATGGAATGGCTACACCTTC. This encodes CASRGPWNGYTF.

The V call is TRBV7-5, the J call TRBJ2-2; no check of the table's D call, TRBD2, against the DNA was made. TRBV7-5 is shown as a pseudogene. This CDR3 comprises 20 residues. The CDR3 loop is CVRSPWGLAPRGVDTGELFF. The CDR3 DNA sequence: TGTGTCAGAAGCCCCTGGGGACTAGCGCCAAGGGGGGTGGACACCGGGGAGCTGTTTTTT.

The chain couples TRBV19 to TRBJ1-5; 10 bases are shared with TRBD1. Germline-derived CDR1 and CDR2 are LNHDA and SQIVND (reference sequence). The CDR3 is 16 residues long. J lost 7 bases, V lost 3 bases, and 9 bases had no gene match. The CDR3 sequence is CASSISGTGVPQPQHF. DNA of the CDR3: TGTGCCAGTAGTATCTCCGGGACAGGGGTCCCCCAGCCCCAGCATTTT. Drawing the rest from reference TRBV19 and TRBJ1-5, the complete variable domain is DGGITQSPKYLFRKEGQNVTLSCEQNLNHDAMYWYRQDPGQGLRLIYYSQIVNDFQKGDIAEGYSVSREKKESFPLTVTSAQKNPTAFYLCASSISGTGVPQPQHFGDGTRLSIL.

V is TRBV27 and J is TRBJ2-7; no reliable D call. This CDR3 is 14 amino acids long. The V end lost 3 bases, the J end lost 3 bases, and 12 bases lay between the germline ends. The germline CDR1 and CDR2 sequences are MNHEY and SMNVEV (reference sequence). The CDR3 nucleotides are TGTGCCAGCAGTTTTGCGCGGAGAAACTACGAGCAGTACTTC. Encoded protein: CASSFARRNYEQYF.

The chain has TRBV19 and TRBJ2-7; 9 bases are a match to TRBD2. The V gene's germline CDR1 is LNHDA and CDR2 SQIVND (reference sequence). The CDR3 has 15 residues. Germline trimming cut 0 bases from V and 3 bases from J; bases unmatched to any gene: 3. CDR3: CASSIEVSGSYEQYF. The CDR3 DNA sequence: TGTGCCAGTAGTATAGAGGTTAGCGGGAGCTACGAGCAGTACTTC.

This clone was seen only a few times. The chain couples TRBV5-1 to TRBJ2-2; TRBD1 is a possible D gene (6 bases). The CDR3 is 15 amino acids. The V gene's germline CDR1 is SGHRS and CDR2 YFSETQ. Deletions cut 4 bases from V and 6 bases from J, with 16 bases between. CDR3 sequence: CASSTGQRNAGELFF. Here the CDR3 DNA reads TGCGCCAGCAGCACCGGACAGAGAAACGCCGGGGAGCTGTTTTTT.

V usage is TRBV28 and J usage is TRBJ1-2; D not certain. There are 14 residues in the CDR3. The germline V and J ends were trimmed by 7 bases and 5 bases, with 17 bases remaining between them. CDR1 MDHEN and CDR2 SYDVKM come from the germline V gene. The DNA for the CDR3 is TGTGCCAGCATCGGACCCCCGGCGGGATATGGCTACACCTTC. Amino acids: CASIGPPAGYGYTF.

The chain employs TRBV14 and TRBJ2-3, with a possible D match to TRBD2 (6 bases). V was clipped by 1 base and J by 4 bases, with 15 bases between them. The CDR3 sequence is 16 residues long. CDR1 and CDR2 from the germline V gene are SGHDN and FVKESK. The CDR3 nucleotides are TGTGCCAGCAGCCAAGGGCGGTTGGGGGGTCCAGATACGCAGTATTTT. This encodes CASSQGRLGGPDTQYF. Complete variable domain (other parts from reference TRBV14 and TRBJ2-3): EAGVTQFPSHSVIEKGQTVTLRCDPISGHDNLYWYRRVMGKEIKFLLHFVKESKQDESGMPNNRFLAERTGGTYSTLKVQPAELEDSGVYFCASSQGRLGGPDTQYFGPGTRLTVL.

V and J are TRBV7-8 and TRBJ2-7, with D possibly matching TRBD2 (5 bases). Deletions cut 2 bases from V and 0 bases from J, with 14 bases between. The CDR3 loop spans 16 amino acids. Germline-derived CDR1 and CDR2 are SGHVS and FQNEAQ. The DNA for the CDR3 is TGTGCCAGCAGCTTAAAGGACTCGACGTACTCCTACGAGCAGTACTTC. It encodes CASSLKDSTYSYEQYF.

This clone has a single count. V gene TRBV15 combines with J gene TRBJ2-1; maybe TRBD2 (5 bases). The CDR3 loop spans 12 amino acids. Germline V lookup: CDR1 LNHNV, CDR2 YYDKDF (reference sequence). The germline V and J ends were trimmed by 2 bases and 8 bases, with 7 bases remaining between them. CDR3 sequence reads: CATSRSRDEQFF. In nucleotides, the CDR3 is TGTGCCACCAGCAGATCGCGGGATGAGCAGTTCTTC.

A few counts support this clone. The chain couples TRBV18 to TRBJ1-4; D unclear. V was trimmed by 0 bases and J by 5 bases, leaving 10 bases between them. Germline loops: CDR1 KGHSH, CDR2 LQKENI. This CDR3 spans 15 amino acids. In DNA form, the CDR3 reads TGTGCCAGCTCACCACCGCCCGAGGGCAATGAAAAACTGTTTTTT. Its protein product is CASSPPPEGNEKLFF.

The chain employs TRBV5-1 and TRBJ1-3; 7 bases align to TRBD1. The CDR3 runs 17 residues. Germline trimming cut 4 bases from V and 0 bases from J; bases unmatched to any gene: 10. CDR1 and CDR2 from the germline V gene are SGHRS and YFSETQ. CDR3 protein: CASSPGTAPSSGNTIYF. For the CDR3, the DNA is TGCGCCAGCAGCCCAGGGACAGCTCCTTCCTCTGGAAACACCATATATTTT.

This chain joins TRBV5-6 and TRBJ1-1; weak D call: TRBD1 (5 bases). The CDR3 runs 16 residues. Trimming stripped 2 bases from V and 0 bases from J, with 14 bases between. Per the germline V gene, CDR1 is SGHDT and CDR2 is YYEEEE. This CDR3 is CASSFRETGLNTEAFF. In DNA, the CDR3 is TGTGCCAGCAGCTTTCGTGAAACAGGCTTGAACACTGAAGCTTTCTTT.

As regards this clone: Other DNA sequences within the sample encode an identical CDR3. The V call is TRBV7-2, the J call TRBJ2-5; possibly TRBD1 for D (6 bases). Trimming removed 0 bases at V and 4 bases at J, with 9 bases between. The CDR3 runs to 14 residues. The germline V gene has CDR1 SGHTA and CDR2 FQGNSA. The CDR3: CASSLAQGRETQYF. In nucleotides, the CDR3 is TGTGCCAGCAGCTTAGCCCAGGGGAGAGAGACCCAGTACTTC.

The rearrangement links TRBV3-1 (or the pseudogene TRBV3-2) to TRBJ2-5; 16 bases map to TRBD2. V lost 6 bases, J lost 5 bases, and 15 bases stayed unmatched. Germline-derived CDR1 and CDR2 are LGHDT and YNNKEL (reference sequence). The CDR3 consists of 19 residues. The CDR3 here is CASSQGLAGGPGVMETQYF. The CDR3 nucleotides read TGTGCCAGCAGTCAGGGACTAGCGGGAGGGCCTGGAGTAATGGAGACCCAGTACTTC.

In DNA form, the CDR3 reads TGTGCCAGCAGTTTGGTTTCGAGCTCCTACAATGAGCAGTTCTTC. It translates to CASSLVSSSYNEQFF. V is TRBV28 and J is TRBJ2-1; D not certain. The V gene lost 3 bases and the J gene lost 0 bases, with 9 bases spanning the gap. In germline, CDR1 is MDHEN, CDR2 SYDVKM. The CDR3 loop spans 15 amino acids.

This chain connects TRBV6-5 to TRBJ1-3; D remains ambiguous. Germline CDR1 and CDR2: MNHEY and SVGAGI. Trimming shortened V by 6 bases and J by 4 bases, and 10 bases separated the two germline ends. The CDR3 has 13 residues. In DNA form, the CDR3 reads TGTGCCAGCAGCCAGGAAAGGGGAAACACCATATATTTT. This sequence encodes CASSQERGNTIYF.

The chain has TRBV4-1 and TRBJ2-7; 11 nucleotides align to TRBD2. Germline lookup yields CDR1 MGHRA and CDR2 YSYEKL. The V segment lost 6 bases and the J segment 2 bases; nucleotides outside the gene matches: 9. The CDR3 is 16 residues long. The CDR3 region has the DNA TGCGCCAGCAGTCCCCAGATAGCGGGAGGGCCCTACGAGCAGTACTTC. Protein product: CASSPQIAGGPYEQYF.

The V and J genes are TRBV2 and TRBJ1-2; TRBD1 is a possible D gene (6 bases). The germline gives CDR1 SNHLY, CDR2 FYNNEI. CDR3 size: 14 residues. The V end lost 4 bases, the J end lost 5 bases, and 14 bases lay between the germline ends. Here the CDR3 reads CASSAKGVRYGYTF. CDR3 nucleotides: TGTGCCAGCAGTGCAAAGGGGGTGAGGTATGGCTACACCTTC.